This TCR beta chain was captured in a study of blood T cell repertoires in COVID-19. Study summary: The samples span acute and convalescent COVID-19 from the United States, Italy and Spain. The cDNA or gDNA used as material had been derived from T cells, B-cell-depleted T cells, or PBMCs.

Original handling: Amplification with reference gene primers provided the estimates of nucleated cell counts. Profiling relied on immunoSEQ multiplex PCR, and the TCRdb table lists in-frame clones only, not all of them. V and J calls and clone size are given by that table; D and trimming were obtained from the DNA. The sample has approximately 180,000 clones, 80% to 90% seen once. The V gene end was trimmed by 5 bases and the J gene end by 8 bases; junction bases not matched to a gene: 9. The CDR3 has 15 amino acids. Germline loops: CDR1 MNHEY, CDR2 SVGAGI. The sequence was obtained from a woman between 50 and 59 years old with acute or convalescent COVID-19. Material: peripheral blood. The gene calls are TRBV6-5 and TRBJ2-1; the match to TRBD2 covers 10 bases. The CDR3 bases are TGTGCCAGCAGTCATACTAGCGGGATGGTCGATGAGCAGTTCTTC. Translated, it gives CASSHTSGMVDEQFF.